The clone carrying this TCR beta chain came up once. This sample is part of a study of blood T cell repertoires in COVID-19. Measured with immunoSEQ multiplex PCR; TCRdb has only the in-frame clones, and not every one. This table holds about 170,000 clones, 89% found once. Germline CDR1 is SGDLS and CDR2 is YYNGEE. V was pared by 0 bases and J by 3 bases, with 3 bases of the junction left unmatched. The CDR3 is 15 amino acids. The receptor was derived from a woman aged 18-30 years who had recovered from COVID-19. The sample consisted of PBMCs or T cells enriched from blood (not recorded which). The chain is built from TRBV9 and TRBJ2-1, with 7 bases that match TRBD2. CDR3 region: CASSVAGDYYNEQFF. The CDR3 DNA follows: TGTGCCAGCAGCGTAGCCGGGGACTACTACAATGAGCAGTTCTTC.